This T cell receptor (beta chain) was captured by sequencing in a study of regulatory T cells in long-lasting Graves disease. The CDR3 is made up of 15 amino acids. V shed 6 bases and J shed 4 bases, with 13 bases lying between them. Ten or more counts support this clonotype. Arm-PCR of CDR3 regions with iRepertoire HTBI primers generated TCR beta libraries. TCRdb re-called the multiplex PCR reads through MiXCR, storing one row per CDR3 protein. The sample has fewer than 450,000 distinct CDR3 sequences; 20% to 30% are singletons. The time point was: persistent/refractory GD, antithyroid drugs over 5 years with positive TRAb. Making the TCR library involved RNA that had been extracted from PBMCs.

The rearrangement uses TRBV12-3 or TRBV12-4 and TRBJ2-6; D gene uncertain. The receptor comes from a female donor with Graves disease. The source was peripheral blood mononuclear cells (PBMCs), collected when the disease was refractory, from a patient treated with antithyroid drugs. The CDR3 DNA follows: TGTGCCAGCAGCCCCGATGGTCGCGGGGCCAACGTCCTGACTTTC. Translated: CASSPDGRGANVLTF.